This entry lists 21 T cell receptor beta chains sequenced from one sample in a study of T cells in localized non-small cell lung cancer. The data were produced by immunoSEQ multiplex PCR, yet TCRdb's version contains in-frame clones alone and is incomplete. The sample has around 25,000 clones; 80% to 95% are singletons. The sample was peripheral blood, taken before any cancer treatment. Receptor source: a woman aged 35-75 years with stage I lung adenocarcinoma.

The rearrangement joins TRBV5-1 to TRBJ2-3; TRBD2 matches at 7 bases. This CDR3 has 17 residues. After removal of 0 bases from V and 1 base from J, the junction contained 8 bases not matched to a gene. The germline CDR1 and CDR2 sequences are SGHRS and YFSETQ. CDR3 DNA: TGCGCCAGCAGCTTGGTTGCTGGGAGGGCACGCACAGATACGCAGTATTTT. Translating gives CASSLVAGRARTDTQYF.

This chain links TRBV10-2 with TRBJ2-7, with D possibly being TRBD1 or TRBD2 (5 bases each). CDR1 WSHSY and CDR2 SAAADI come from the germline V gene. CDR3 length: 15 amino acids. V gave up 3 bases and J gave up 4 bases, with 16 bases separating them. The CDR3 protein is CASSDATGTAYEQYF. As DNA, the CDR3 is TGCGCCAGCAGTGATGCGACCGGGACCGCGTACGAGCAGTACTTC.

The chain is built from TRBV2 and TRBJ2-2, with D tentatively TRBD1 (6 bases). Trimming left V 5 bases short and J 3 bases short, with 10 bases between. Germline loops: CDR1 SNHLY, CDR2 FYNNEI. This CDR3 contains 14 residues. The CDR3 sequence is CASSFNRDTGELFF. Here the CDR3 DNA reads TGTGCCAGCAGTTTCAACAGGGACACCGGGGAGCTGTTTTTT.

The chain combines TRBV5-1 with TRBJ2-1, with D possibly TRBD1 on 6 matching bases. Germline V gene sequence: CDR1 SGHRS, CDR2 YFSETQ. The length of the CDR3 is 15 residues. Trimming removed 4 bases at V and 8 bases at J, with 19 bases between. DNA for the CDR3: TGCGCCAGCAGCGGGACACCGTCGGTTGGAGATGAGCAGTTCTTC. Residues: CASSGTPSVGDEQFF. The variable domain in full, completed from reference TRBV5-1 and TRBJ2-1, reads KAGVTQTPRYLIKTRGQQVTLSCSPISGHRSVSWYQQTPGQGLQFLFEYFSETQRNKGNFPGRFSGRQFSNSRSEMNVSTLELGDSALYLCASSGTPSVGDEQFFGPGTRLTVL.

The J gene is TRBJ2-7, the V gene TRBV10-2, with 9 bases matching TRBD2. The ends lost 2 bases at V and 4 bases at J; junction bases unmatched: 6. The CDR3 spans 15 residues. Germline V gene lookup returns CDR1 WSHSY and CDR2 SAAADI. CDR3 amino acids: CASSENPTSGYEQYF. CDR3 bases: TGCGCCAGCAGTGAGAACCCGACTAGCGGATACGAGCAGTACTTC.

This chain uses TRBV19 with TRBJ2-1; no definite D call. This CDR3 is built from 16 residues. Germline V gives CDR1 LNHDA, CDR2 SQIVND (reference sequence). V was shortened by 1 base and J by 4 bases, with 14 bases between the two germline ends. In DNA, the CDR3 is TGTGCCAGTAGTATAGGAAAGGTGTATCCTTACAATGAGCAGTTCTTC. Amino acid sequence: CASSIGKVYPYNEQFF.

This chain links TRBV5-1 with TRBJ2-1, with 7 bases identical to TRBD1. V lost 4 bases and J lost 4; bases outside the gene matches: 8. CDR3 length equals 15 residues. Germline CDR1 is SGHRS and CDR2 is YFSETQ. The CDR3 bases are TGCGCCAGCAGCCCCGGGACAGAGGTGTACAATGAGCAGTTCTTC. Residues: CASSPGTEVYNEQFF.

V and J are TRBV7-9 and TRBJ1-5; the D gene is possibly TRBD1 (5 bases). The CDR3 totals 17 residues. V was cut by 2 bases and J by 1 base, with 15 bases left in between. Germline values: CDR1 SEHNR, CDR2 FQNEAQ (reference sequence). The CDR3 DNA sequence: TGTGCCAGCAGCTTACGGTCACGGGGGAGGAGCAATCAGCCCCAGCATTTT. This sequence encodes CASSLRSRGRSNQPQHF.

The chain uses TRBV19 and TRBJ2-7, with 9 bases matching TRBD2. Germline V gene lookup returns CDR1 LNHDA and CDR2 SQIVND (reference sequence). The CDR3 is made up of 14 amino acids. With V trimmed by 6 bases and J by 3 bases, 6 bases remained unmatched. CDR3 loop: CASRLAGDGYEQYF. CDR3 nucleotides: TGTGCCAGTAGATTAGCGGGAGATGGCTACGAGCAGTACTTC.

The chain is built from TRBV5-6 and TRBJ2-1; 9 bases agree with TRBD1. The CDR3 sequence is 16 residues long. CDR1 and CDR2 (germline): SGHDT, YYEEEE. Trimming took 4 bases from V and 3 from J; bases not matched to a gene: 8. Here the CDR3 DNA reads TGTGCCAGCAGCCAGCAGGGGACAGGGCGCTACAATGAGCAGTTCTTC. Its translation is CASSQQGTGRYNEQFF. The full variable domain, in which reference TRBV5-6 and TRBJ2-1 provide the parts outside the CDR3, is DAGVTQSPTHLIKTRGQQVTLRCSPKSGHDTVSWYQQALGQGPQFIFQYYEEEERQRGNFPDRFSGHQFPNYSSELNVNALLLGDSALYLCASSQQGTGRYNEQFFGPGTRLTVL.

This clone is a singleton in its sample. The V gene is TRBV6-5, the J gene TRBJ1-6; possibly TRBD1 for D (6 bases). There are 14 residues in the CDR3. Deletions cut 4 bases from V and 10 bases from J, with 14 bases between. CDR1 and CDR2 (germline): MNHEY, SVGAGI. CDR3 sequence reads: CASSSPRDNSPLHF. The CDR3 bases are TGTGCCAGCAGTTCGCCCCGGGACAACTCACCCCTCCACTTT.

The chain couples TRBV2 to TRBJ2-5, with 10 bases identical to TRBD1. CDR1 and CDR2 (germline): SNHLY, FYNNEI. The trim removed 3 bases at V and 3 bases at J, leaving 7 bases unmatched. CDR3 size: 16 residues. CDR3 in amino acids: CASSDLRTGGKETQYF. CDR3 bases: TGTGCCAGCAGTGACCTGAGGACAGGGGGGAAAGAGACCCAGTACTTC.

J is TRBJ1-1 and V is TRBV4-1; no clear D. The CDR3 totals 15 residues. From germline, CDR1 is MGHRA and CDR2 YSYEKL. Trimming took off 0 bases at V and 2 bases at J, with 10 bases between the two ends. CDR3 sequence (DNA): TGCGCCAGCAGCCAAGATGGGCAGCCTAACACTGAAGCTTTCTTT. Encoded protein: CASSQDGQPNTEAFF.

The chain recombines TRBV5-1 with TRBJ2-5; 12 nucleotides align to TRBD1. This CDR3 spans 16 amino acids. The germline gives CDR1 SGHRS, CDR2 YFSETQ. The V gene end was trimmed by 7 bases and the J gene end by 3 bases; junction bases not matched to a gene: 10. For the CDR3, the DNA is TGCGCCAGCGGTCCCGGGACAGGGGGCGGTGAAGAGACCCAGTACTTC. Its translation: CASGPGTGGGEETQYF.

J is TRBJ2-7 and V is TRBV21-1; TRBD1, the table's D call, lacks a check against the DNA. TRBV21-1 constitutes a pseudogene. The CDR3 consists of 14 residues. This chain's CDR3 is CASSSGTLLGEQYF. CDR3 bases: TGTGCCAGCAGCTCCGGGACACTTTTAGGCGAGCAGTACTTC.

This clone came up a few times. The J gene is TRBJ1-1, the V gene TRBV10-2; D not resolved. The CDR3 spans 13 residues. The V end lost 4 bases, the J end lost 5 bases, and 11 bases lay between the germline ends. The germline CDR1 and CDR2 sequences are WSHSY and SAAADI. CDR3 sequence reads: CASSGSIGTEAFF. The CDR3 region has the DNA TGCGCCAGCAGTGGGTCCATAGGAACTGAAGCTTTCTTT.

The V call is TRBV15, the J call TRBJ2-4; 7 nucleotides match TRBD2. Trimming cost V 5 bases and J 8 bases; bases outside gene matches: 12. From germline, CDR1 is LNHNV and CDR2 YYDKDF (reference sequence). This CDR3 comprises 15 residues. CDR3 sequence (DNA): TGTGCCACCAGCCCGCTTGGGGGACGGGAGGACATTCAGTACTTC. Amino acid sequence: CATSPLGGREDIQYF.

V usage is TRBV5-1 and J usage is TRBJ1-5; 11 positions agree with TRBD1. Germline V gene data show CDR1 as SGHRS and CDR2 as YFSETQ. CDR3 length equals 16 residues. The V and J ends lost 4 bases and 3 bases, in that order; junction bases with no gene match: 6. Here the CDR3 DNA reads TGCGCCAGCAGCCTAGGGACAGGGGGAATCAATCAGCCCCAGCATTTT. Amino acid sequence: CASSLGTGGINQPQHF.

This rearrangement joins TRBV28 to TRBJ2-3; 7 bases line up with TRBD1. Germline lookup yields CDR1 MDHEN and CDR2 SYDVKM. The J segment lost 3 bases and the V segment lost 5 bases, leaving 8 bases of the junction unmatched. The CDR3 is 15 residues long. CDR3 sequence reads: CASSLQGLGTDTQYF. Here the CDR3 DNA reads TGTGCCAGCAGTCTACAGGGGTTGGGGACAGATACGCAGTATTTT. The complete variable domain, with remaining parts taken from reference TRBV28 and TRBJ2-3, reads DVKVTQSSRYLVKRTGEKVFLECVQDMDHENMFWYRQDPGLGLRLIYFSYDVKMKEKGDIPEGYSVSREKKERFSLILESASTNQTSMYLCASSLQGLGTDTQYFGPGTRLTVL.

This chain joins TRBV10-3 and TRBJ2-7, with 8 bases identical to TRBD2. This CDR3 spans 16 amino acids. V shed 4 bases, J shed 1 base, and the junction held 9 bases outside the gene matches. CDR1 and CDR2 from the germline V gene are ENHRY and SYGVKD. The CDR3 DNA reads as TGTGCCATCAGTGGGGGGATCGGGAGGGGTTCCTACGAGCAGTACTTC. Its translation: CAISGGIGRGSYEQYF.

The V gene is TRBV7-9, the J gene TRBJ2-5; TRBD1 matches at 7 bases. Germline CDR1 reads SEHNR; CDR2 reads FQNEAQ (reference sequence). The CDR3 spans 14 residues. With V trimmed by 5 bases and J by 4 bases, 7 bases remained unmatched. CDR3 nucleotides: TGTGCCAGCAGCCCGAGGGGGCAGGGAGAGACCCAGTACTTC. Its protein product is CASSPRGQGETQYF. Using reference TRBV7-9 and TRBJ2-5 for the parts outside the CDR3, the full variable domain is DTGVSQNPRHKITKRGQNVTFRCDPISEHNRLYWYRQTLGQGPEFLTYFQNEAQLEKSRLLSDRFSAERPKGSFSTLEIQRTEQGDSAMYLCASSPRGQGETQYFGPGTRLLVL.